Listed below are T cell receptor beta chains from one sample, sequenced in a study of cytomegalovirus exposure and HLA in healthy donors. This table comes from immunoSEQ multiplex PCR, and its TCRdb copy is limited to in-frame clones, with some not included. Found here are 130,000 or so clones, 60% to 85% of them singletons; the top ten hold 6% to 8%. Sequencing input: PBMCs. The source is a middle-aged woman in good health and CMV-seronegative. The conserved cysteine and the conserved F or W are not part of the CDR3 here. Each record gives: J gene, V gene, D gene, CDR3 protein. D genes are given only for firm matches.

>TRBJ2-2|TRBV11-3|-
ASSESNTGELF
>TRBJ1-5|TRBV5-1|TRBD1
ASSLAGQGNQPQH
>TRBJ2-1|TRBV7-2|-
ASSLGTSYNEQF
>TRBJ2-7|TRBV6-1|TRBD1
ASNPTPGQYYEQY
>TRBJ2-5|TRBV2|TRBD1
ASSVQGAGETQY
>TRBJ2-1|TRBV28|-
ASSPSGGSSYNEQF
>TRBJ2-2|TRBV5-1|-
ASSFPDTGELF
>TRBJ2-1|TRBV5-1|-
ASSRLESSYNEQF
>TRBJ2-7|TRBV7-2|-
ASSLASDYEQY
>TRBJ2-3|TRBV29-1|TRBD2
SVIAGGPGDTQY